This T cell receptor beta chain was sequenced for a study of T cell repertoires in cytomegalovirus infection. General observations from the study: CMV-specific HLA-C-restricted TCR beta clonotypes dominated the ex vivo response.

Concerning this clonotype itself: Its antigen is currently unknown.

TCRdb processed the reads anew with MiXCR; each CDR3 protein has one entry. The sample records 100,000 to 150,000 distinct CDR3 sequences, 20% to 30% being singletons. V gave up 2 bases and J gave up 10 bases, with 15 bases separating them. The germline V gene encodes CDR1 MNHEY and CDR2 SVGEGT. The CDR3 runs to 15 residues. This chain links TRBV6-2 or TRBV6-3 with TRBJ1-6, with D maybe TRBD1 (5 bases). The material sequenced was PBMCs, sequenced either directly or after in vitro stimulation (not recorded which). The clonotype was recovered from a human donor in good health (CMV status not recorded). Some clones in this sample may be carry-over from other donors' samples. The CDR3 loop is CASSYAIGESSPLHF. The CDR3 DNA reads TGTGCCAGCAGTTACGCGATAGGGGAGAGCTCACCCCTCCACTTT.